The entry that follows covers one T cell receptor beta chain sequence. V shed 5 bases, J shed 7 bases, and the junction held 15 bases outside the gene matches. The germline V gene encodes CDR1 MDHEN and CDR2 SYDVKM. The CDR3 loop spans 16 amino acids. This entry is derived from a study of T cells in tuberculosis. Study in general: Sequenced TCRs come from CD1B-GMM tetramer-binding T cells.

No alpha-beta pairing information exists for these sequences. Sequencing used immunoSEQ multiplex PCR; TCRdb keeps in-frame clones, though not all of them. Counted here are roughly 59,000 clones, 81% occurring once; the ten biggest clones make up roughly 13%. Cells were sorted from thawed PBMC rested overnight and stained with GMM-loaded CD1B tetramer, viability dye and anti-CD3. The lipid loaded on the CD1B tetramers was C32 glucose monomycolate from Rhodococcus equi. Tetramer-sorted PBMC had been CD14 monocyte-depleted before freezing. From each donor, some 96,000 tetramer-negative cells were sorted.

The clonotype comes from an adult woman with latent tuberculosis. Sequencing input: CD1b-GMM tetramer-negative cells sorted from PBMCs. The V and J genes are TRBV28 and TRBJ1-1; 8 bases line up with TRBD1. The CDR3 protein is CASSEPRGRGLFEAFF. In DNA, the CDR3 is TGTGCCAGCAGTGAACCCAGGGGGCGAGGTCTATTTGAAGCTTTCTTT.